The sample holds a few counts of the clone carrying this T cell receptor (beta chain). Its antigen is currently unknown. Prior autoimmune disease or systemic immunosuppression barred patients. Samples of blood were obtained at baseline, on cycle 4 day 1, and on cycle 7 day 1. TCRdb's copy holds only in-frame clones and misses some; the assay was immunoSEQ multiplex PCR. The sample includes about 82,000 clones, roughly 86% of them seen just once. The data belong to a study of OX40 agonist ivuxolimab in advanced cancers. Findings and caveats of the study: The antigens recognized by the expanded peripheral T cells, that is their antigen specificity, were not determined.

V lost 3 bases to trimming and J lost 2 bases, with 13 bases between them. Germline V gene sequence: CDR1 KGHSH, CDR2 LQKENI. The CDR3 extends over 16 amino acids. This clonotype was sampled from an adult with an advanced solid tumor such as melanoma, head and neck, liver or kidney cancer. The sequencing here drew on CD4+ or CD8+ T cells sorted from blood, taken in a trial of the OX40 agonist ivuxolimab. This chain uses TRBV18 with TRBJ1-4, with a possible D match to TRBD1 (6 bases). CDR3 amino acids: CASSPGQPGTNEKLFF. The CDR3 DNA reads TGTGCCAGCTCACCCGGACAGCCCGGGACTAATGAAAAACTGTTTTTT.